This entry lists 11 T cell receptor beta chains sequenced from one sample in a study of blood T cells in healthy people across ages. For the second PCR, which ran for about 7 to 11 cycles, a sample-barcoded 5' primer and a J-beta primer mix were used. TCRdb reprocessed the 5' RACE reads with MiXCR, giving one entry per CDR3 protein. The sample carries about 1.7 million distinct CDR3 sequences, 28% recorded once. Sequencing input: blood. Receptor source: a woman aged 25 to 39 in good health.

The chain has TRBV20-1 and TRBJ2-3; 9 nucleotides line up with TRBD1. CDR1 is DFQATT, CDR2 SNEGSKA, per germline (reference sequence). The CDR3 sequence is 14 residues long. Trimming took 6 bases from V and 3 from J; bases not matched to a gene: 7. This CDR3 reads CSAQDRGRTDTQYF. For the CDR3, the DNA is TGCAGTGCCCAGGACAGGGGCAGGACAGATACGCAGTATTTT.

This chain links TRBV15 with TRBJ2-7; 8 bases are a match to TRBD1. The DNA end is more similar to TRBJ2-5, so the J call may be wrong. Germline CDR1 is LNHNV and CDR2 is YYDKDF (reference sequence). The CDR3 runs to 13 residues. The CDR3 DNA reads as TGTGCCACCGGAATCAGGGGGCGCGGGACCCAGTACTTC. Translating it yields CATGIRGRGTQYF.

The rearrangement joins TRBV4-1 to TRBJ2-2; 13 nucleotides line up with TRBD2. J was trimmed by 3 bases and V by 0 bases; bases with no gene match: 10. Germline loops: CDR1 MGHRA, CDR2 YSYEKL. CDR3 length equals 20 residues. CDR3 nucleotide sequence: TGCGCCAGCAGCCAAGATAGTGTACTAGCGGGGGGGTTCGACACCGGGGAGCTGTTTTTT. This encodes CASSQDSVLAGGFDTGELFF.

This chain uses TRBV5-1 with TRBJ2-7; D is perhaps TRBD2 (5 bases). This CDR3 is 15 amino acids long. Looked up from germline, CDR1 is SGHRS and CDR2 is YFSETQ. V lost 0 bases and J lost 0, with 10 bases in between. CDR3 bases: TGCGCCAGCAGCTTGGAACTCGGGGACTCCTACGAGCAGTACTTC. Protein product: CASSLELGDSYEQYF.

This clonotype has only a few counts. The chain recombines TRBV10-3 with TRBJ1-1; maybe TRBD1 (5 bases). Germline CDR1 and CDR2: ENHRY and SYGVKD. CDR3 size: 16 residues. V lost 2 bases to trimming and J lost 3 bases, with 16 bases between them. The CDR3 nucleotides are TGTGCCATCAGTGAGGCCAGGGTGATGGGGGACACTGAAGCTTTCTTT. It encodes CAISEARVMGDTEAFF.

This chain uses TRBV5-6 with TRBJ2-5; 11 bases agree with TRBD2. With V trimmed by 0 bases and J by 3 bases, 4 bases remained unmatched. CDR3 length equals 16 residues. Germline CDR1 SGHDT, CDR2 YYEEEE. As DNA, the CDR3 is TGTGCCAGCAGCTTGGGAGGTAGCGGGGGGGAAGAGACCCAGTACTTC. Translating it yields CASSLGGSGGEETQYF.

The CDR3: CASSWQGYQETQYF. CDR3 nucleotides: TGTGCCAGCAGCTGGCAGGGCTACCAAGAGACCCAGTACTTC. The chain employs TRBV7-2 and TRBJ2-5, with D perhaps matching TRBD1 (5 bases). Trimming cost V 4 bases and J 0 bases, with 9 bases left between them. This CDR3 is built from 14 residues. Germline CDR1 SGHTA, CDR2 FQGNSA. Full variable domain (remainder filled in from reference TRBV7-2 and TRBJ2-5): GAGVSQSPSNKVTEKGKDVELRCDPISGHTALYWYRQSLGQGLEFLIYFQGNSAPDKSGLPSDRFSAERTGGSVSTLTIQRTQQEDSAVYLCASSWQGYQETQYFGPGTRLLVL.

Turning to this clonotype: One junction end disagrees with the germline gene, perhaps due to a read error. The CDR3 protein is CAISLAVGGANVPTF. CDR3 in DNA: TGTGCCATTAGCTTGGCGGTTGGCGGGGCCAACGTCCCGACTTTC. This chain links TRBV5-8 with TRBJ2-6; D is perhaps TRBD2 (6 bases). CDR1 is SGHTS and CDR2 is YDEGEE in the germline V gene. This CDR3 is built from 15 residues.

This rearrangement joins TRBV9 to TRBJ2-1, with no clear D. V was trimmed by 3 bases and J by 8 bases, leaving 12 bases between them. This CDR3 has 13 amino acids. Per germline, CDR1 SGDLS and CDR2 YYNGEE. The CDR3 sequence is CASSGYLMDEQFF. For the CDR3, the DNA is TGTGCCAGCAGCGGCTACCTTATGGATGAGCAGTTCTTC.

This clonotype showed up just a few times. V gene TRBV11-2 combines with J gene TRBJ2-7; no clear D gene. V gave up 2 bases and J gave up 2 bases, with 13 bases separating them. Germline assignment: CDR1 SGHAT and CDR2 FQNNGV. The CDR3 runs 15 residues. CDR3 sequence (DNA): TGTGCCAGCAGCTTAAACCCGCACAGAACCTACGAGCAGTACTTC. Its translation: CASSLNPHRTYEQYF.

This chain uses TRBV20-1 with TRBJ2-2, with D possibly TRBD2 on 6 matching bases. The CDR3 is made up of 13 amino acids. V was pared by 2 bases and J by 4 bases, with 8 bases between. CDR1 and CDR2 from the germline V gene are DFQATT and SNEGSKA (reference sequence). The CDR3 bases are TGCAGTGCTAGACAGGGAGGCACCGGGGAGCTGTTTTTT. It encodes CSARQGGTGELFF.